Listed below are T cell receptor beta chains from one sample, sequenced in a study of T cell changes during pregnancy in multiple sclerosis. Assay: immunoSEQ multiplex PCR; the TCRdb copy retains only in-frame clones and omits some. The table records tens of thousands of clones, around nine tenths of them present only once. Sequencing used CD4+ T cells from peripheral blood mononuclear cells, obtained in the second trimester of pregnancy. These receptors all stem from a female donor with multiple sclerosis, enrolled in a pregnancy study. CDR3s include the opening cysteine and the closing phenylalanine or tryptophan. D genes are given only for firm matches. Clone size appears in some rows only: once, few, many, or a class for an expanded clone.

NA NA TRBJ2-2 TRBV6-1 CASSAGLGIPRELFF
few NA TRBJ1-6 TRBV11-2 CASSLGTETLQTRNSPLHF
NA NA TRBJ2-5 TRBV5-1 CASSLSRVGSGQETQYF
NA NA TRBJ1-1 TRBV9 CASSVIVDSEAFF
NA TRBD1 TRBJ2-1 TRBV2 CASIQGAYEQFF
once TRBD1 TRBJ1-5 TRBV19 CASSIERFAGQQNQPQHF
NA TRBD2 TRBJ2-5 TRBV13 CASSPKPLAGLLKTQYF
NA NA TRBJ2-3 TRBV7-2 CASSPQGQTRTDTQYF
NA NA TRBJ1-1 TRBV7-9 CASSPMTPGLLTEAFF
NA TRBD1 TRBJ1-1 TRBV4-2 CASSQVEDREAFF
NA TRBD1 TRBJ1-2 TRBV6-6 CASTYRGQPSYGYTF
NA NA TRBJ1-2 TRBV28 CASSLSGQGAYGYTF
NA NA TRBJ1-2 TRBV18 CASSPQGNYGYTF
NA NA TRBJ1-2 TRBV7-3 CASSLSSGGRPNYGYTF
NA TRBD2 TRBJ2-3 TRBV27 CASSLLAGGQYTQYF
NA NA TRBJ1-1 TRBV7-9 CASNSREGGNTEAFF
NA NA TRBJ1-6 TRBV30 CAWSRDYNSPLHF